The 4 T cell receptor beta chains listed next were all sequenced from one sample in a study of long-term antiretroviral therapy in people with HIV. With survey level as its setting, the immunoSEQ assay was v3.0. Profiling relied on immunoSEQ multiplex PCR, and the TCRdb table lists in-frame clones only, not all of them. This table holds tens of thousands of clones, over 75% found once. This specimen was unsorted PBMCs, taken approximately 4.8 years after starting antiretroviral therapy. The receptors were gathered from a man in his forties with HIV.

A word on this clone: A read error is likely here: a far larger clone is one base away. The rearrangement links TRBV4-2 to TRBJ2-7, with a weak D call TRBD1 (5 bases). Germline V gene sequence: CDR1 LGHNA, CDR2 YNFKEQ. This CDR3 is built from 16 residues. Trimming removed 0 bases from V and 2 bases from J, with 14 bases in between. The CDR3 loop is CASSQEMTAATYEQYF. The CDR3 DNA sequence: TGTGCCAGCAGCCAAGAAATGACAGCAGCAACCTACGAGCAGTACTTC.

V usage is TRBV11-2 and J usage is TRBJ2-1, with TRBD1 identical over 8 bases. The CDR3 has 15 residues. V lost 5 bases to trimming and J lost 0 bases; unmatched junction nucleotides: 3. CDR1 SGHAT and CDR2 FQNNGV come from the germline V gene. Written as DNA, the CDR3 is TGTGCCAGCAGCACCGGGACAGGCTCCTACAATGAGCAGTTCTTC. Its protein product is CASSTGTGSYNEQFF.

The CDR3 spells CASSQTTGRGSTEAFF. Written as DNA, the CDR3 is TGTGCCAGCAGCCAGACGACAGGCCGGGGGAGCACTGAAGCTTTCTTT. V and J are TRBV7-6 and TRBJ1-1, with D possibly being TRBD1 (6 bases). The V gene lost 5 bases and the J gene lost 4 bases, with 20 bases spanning the gap. The CDR3 has 16 amino acids. CDR1 and CDR2 from the germline V gene are SGHVS and FNYEAQ.

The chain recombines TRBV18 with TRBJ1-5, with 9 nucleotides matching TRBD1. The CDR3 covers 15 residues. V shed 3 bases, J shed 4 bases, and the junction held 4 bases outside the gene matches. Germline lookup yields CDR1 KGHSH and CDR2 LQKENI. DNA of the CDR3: TGTGCCAGCTCACCGGGACAGGGAAGAAATCAGCCCCAGCATTTT. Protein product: CASSPGQGRNQPQHF.